Listed here is a single T cell receptor (beta chain). These data belong to a study of blood T cell repertoires in COVID-19. In the study overall: Sources were T cells, B-cell-depleted T cells, or PBMCs; the material itself was cDNA or gDNA.

CDR1 and CDR2 (germline): MNHNY, SVGAGI (reference sequence). V trimming: 4 bases; J trimming: 3 bases; junction bases outside the gene matches: 6. The CDR3 length is 14 residues. Per the original data handling: Quantification of nucleated cells was approximated via reference gene primer amplification. Generated by immunoSEQ multiplex PCR, the TCRdb table keeps only in-frame clones and is missing some. From that table come the V and J calls and clone size; the DNA was used to work out D and trimming. Among approximately 240,000 clones listed, 75% to 85% were seen once. Sequencing was carried out using peripheral blood. This rearrangement joins TRBV6-6 to TRBJ2-7; 7 nucleotides match TRBD2. This TCR came from a human donor in a cohort sampled during active COVID-19. CDR3 in DNA: TGTGCCAGCAGTTCCGGGAGGACCGGCTACGAGCAGTACTTC. This encodes CASSSGRTGYEQYF.